Shown below are 30 T cell receptor beta chains from a single sample sequenced in a study of CD8 T cells in Susac syndrome. Random hexamers served to reverse transcribe roughly 0.45 to 1 ug RNA. In TCRdb, the immunoSEQ multiplex PCR reads were re-called with MiXCR into one record per CDR3 protein. The sample holds some 300,000 distinct CDR3 sequences, about 89% seen once. The sequencing sample was made of CD8+ T cells from PBMCs. The receptors originated from a human donor with multiple sclerosis.

V is TRBV29-1 and J is TRBJ2-5; D is unclear. The CDR3 runs to 10 residues. Trimming cost V 2 bases and J 5 bases, with 3 bases left between them. The germline V gene encodes CDR1 SQVTM and CDR2 ANQGSEA. CDR3 in DNA: TGCAGCGTTGAATCCGAGACCCAGTACTTC. It is translated as CSVESETQYF.

The rearrangement uses TRBV15 and TRBJ2-7; 8 bases fit TRBD1. The CDR3 is made up of 15 amino acids. In germline, CDR1 is LNHNV, CDR2 YYDKDF (reference sequence). Trimming took 3 bases from V and 2 from J; bases not matched to a gene: 6. DNA for the CDR3: TGTGCCACCAGCAGGATGGACAGGGCTCCCTACGAGCAGTACTTC. It is translated as CATSRMDRAPYEQYF.

This sequence joins TRBV7-9 and TRBJ1-5; no clear D gene. Trimming cost V 1 base and J 3 bases, with 10 bases left between them. Germline assignment: CDR1 SEHNR and CDR2 FQNEAQ (reference sequence). CDR3 length: 15 amino acids. CDR3 sequence reads: CASSLEGLPNQPQHF. The CDR3 nucleotides read TGTGCCAGCAGCTTAGAAGGGTTACCCAATCAGCCCCAGCATTTT. Drawing the rest from reference TRBV7-9 and TRBJ1-5, the complete variable domain is DTGVSQNPRHKITKRGQNVTFRCDPISEHNRLYWYRQTLGQGPEFLTYFQNEAQLEKSRLLSDRFSAERPKGSFSTLEIQRTEQGDSAMYLCASSLEGLPNQPQHFGDGTRLSIL.

The gene calls are TRBV4-1 and TRBJ2-3; 15 bases match TRBD2. CDR3 length: 20 amino acids. Looked up from germline, CDR1 is MGHRA and CDR2 is YSYEKL. Losses at the gene ends were 0 bases for V and 2 bases for J; bases not matched to a gene: 9. The DNA of the CDR3 is TGCGCCAGCAGCCAAGAGCCGTCGGGACTAGCGGGGGGCCTCACAGATACGCAGTATTTT. This codes for CASSQEPSGLAGGLTDTQYF.

The chain employs TRBV20-1 and TRBJ2-1; tentatively, D is TRBD1 (5 bases). Germline V gene sequence: CDR1 DFQATT, CDR2 SNEGSKA (reference sequence). This CDR3 region has 15 residues. Trimming shortened V by 3 bases and J by 0 bases, and 12 bases separated the two germline ends. The CDR3 region is CSASWEGVSYNEQFF. Written as DNA, the CDR3 is TGCAGTGCTAGTTGGGAAGGGGTCTCCTACAATGAGCAGTTCTTC.

This clonotype was counted once. V gene TRBV9 combines with J gene TRBJ2-7; TRBD1 aligns across 7 bases. The CDR3 is 15 amino acids. Trimming cost V 4 bases and J 6 bases; bases outside gene matches: 13. Germline CDR1 and CDR2: SGDLS and YYNGEE. The CDR3 protein is CASSPFRDSIVEQYF. CDR3 bases: TGTGCCAGCAGCCCCTTCCGGGACAGCATAGTCGAGCAGTACTTC.

The V and J genes are TRBV7-6 and TRBJ2-3; D remains ambiguous. Germline-derived CDR1 and CDR2 are SGHVS and FNYEAQ. The CDR3 runs to 16 residues. The V and J ends lost 5 bases and 0 bases respectively, with 15 bases between them. The CDR3: CASSPKWSISTDTQYF. Written as DNA, the CDR3 is TGTGCCAGCAGCCCCAAATGGTCTATTAGCACAGATACGCAGTATTTT.

The chain has TRBV28 and TRBJ2-7; 7 bases line up with TRBD2. Germline assignment: CDR1 MDHEN and CDR2 SYDVKM. This CDR3 comprises 14 residues. Trimming took 3 bases from V and 7 from J; bases not matched to a gene: 9. The CDR3 sequence is CASSFRGVLGEQYF. The DNA of the CDR3 is TGTGCCAGCAGTTTCCGGGGGGTCCTAGGGGAGCAGTACTTC.

This rearrangement joins TRBV4-3 to TRBJ2-7; 7 bases fit TRBD2. This CDR3 spans 12 amino acids. Per germline, CDR1 LGHNA and CDR2 YSLEER. With V trimmed by 4 bases and J by 12 bases, 9 bases remained unmatched. The CDR3 region is CASSPASGLLYF. DNA of the CDR3: TGCGCCAGCAGCCCGGCTAGCGGATTACTGTACTTC.

V is TRBV12-3 or TRBV12-4 and J is TRBJ2-7; D unclear. This CDR3 has 13 amino acids. V was pared by 1 base and J by 5 bases, with 9 bases between. The CDR3: CASSLVGFHEQYF. CDR3 in DNA: TGTGCCAGCAGTTTAGTAGGGTTCCACGAGCAGTACTTC.

This clonotype was detected a few times. The chain links TRBV7-2 to TRBJ1-2, with TRBD1 matching over 9 bases. CDR1 and CDR2 (germline): SGHTA, FQGNSA. J was trimmed by 2 bases and V by 5 bases; bases with no gene match: 6. This CDR3 comprises 15 residues. The chain's CDR3 is CASSPGTGPNYGYTF. The DNA of the CDR3 is TGTGCCAGCAGCCCCGGGACAGGGCCAAACTATGGCTACACCTTC.

The chain links TRBV5-4 to TRBJ2-1; D gene unclear. There are 12 residues in the CDR3. Germline V lookup: CDR1 SGHNT, CDR2 YYREEE (reference sequence). Trimming pared 0 bases from V and 10 bases from J, leaving 8 bases between. The CDR3 nucleotides are TGTGCCAGCAGCTTGGGGGCGGCGGAGCAGTTCTTC. It encodes CASSLGAAEQFF.

The chain recombines TRBV20-1 with TRBJ2-3; D gene uncertain. Trimming removed 1 base from V and 1 base from J, with 18 bases in between. This CDR3 has 17 amino acids. In germline, CDR1 is DFQATT, CDR2 SNEGSKA (reference sequence). Written as DNA, the CDR3 is TGCAGTGCTAGAGTGGACGGGCCAAGCGTACGCACAGATACGCAGTATTTT. It specifies CSARVDGPSVRTDTQYF.

This clonotype is a singleton in its sample. The chain combines TRBV7-9 with TRBJ2-7; D unresolved. CDR3 length: 14 amino acids. Looked up from germline, CDR1 is SEHNR and CDR2 is FQNEAQ (reference sequence). V was trimmed by 3 bases and J by 2 bases, leaving 11 bases between them. As DNA, the CDR3 is TGTGCCAGCAGCTTGGACGGCCTCCCCTACGAGCAGTACTTC. Protein: CASSLDGLPYEQYF.

The chain uses TRBV4-1 and TRBJ2-1; D gene uncertain. Germline CDR1 is MGHRA and CDR2 is YSYEKL. V dropped 2 bases and J dropped 2 bases, with 13 bases sitting between them. The CDR3 has 16 amino acids. CDR3 amino acids: CASSQNSYPTYNEQFF. CDR3 bases: TGCGCCAGCAGCCAAAACAGCTATCCGACCTACAATGAGCAGTTCTTC.

The rearrangement joins TRBV4-2 to TRBJ2-5; D uncertain. The V end was cut by 2 bases, the J end by 1 base, with 11 bases between. CDR1 LGHNA and CDR2 YNFKEQ come from the germline V gene. The CDR3 has 15 residues. The CDR3 region is CASSQSRAFQETQYF. As DNA, the CDR3 is TGTGCCAGCAGCCAATCTAGGGCATTCCAAGAGACCCAGTACTTC.

J is TRBJ2-1 and V is TRBV28; the D gene is possibly TRBD1 (6 bases). In germline, CDR1 is MDHEN, CDR2 SYDVKM. Trimming stripped 1 base from V and 5 bases from J, with 9 bases between. There are 14 residues in the CDR3. CDR3 residues: CASSLLAGDNEQFF. Here the CDR3 DNA reads TGTGCCAGCAGTTTATTGGCAGGGGACAATGAGCAGTTCTTC. Using reference TRBV28 and TRBJ2-1 for the parts outside the CDR3, the full variable domain is DVKVTQSSRYLVKRTGEKVFLECVQDMDHENMFWYRQDPGLGLRLIYFSYDVKMKEKGDIPEGYSVSREKKERFSLILESASTNQTSMYLCASSLLAGDNEQFFGPGTRLTVL.

The chain recombines TRBV7-9 with TRBJ1-2, with a possible D match to TRBD1 (5 bases). V dropped 4 bases and J dropped 3 bases, with 21 bases sitting between them. This CDR3 contains 17 residues. CDR1 SEHNR and CDR2 FQNEAQ come from the germline V gene (reference sequence). The CDR3, as DNA: TGTGCCAGCAGCTCCACGAATCGTCACGACAGTTACTATGGCTACACCTTC. It translates to CASSSTNRHDSYYGYTF. Full variable domain (rest looked up from reference TRBV7-9 and TRBJ1-2): DTGVSQNPRHKITKRGQNVTFRCDPISEHNRLYWYRQTLGQGPEFLTYFQNEAQLEKSRLLSDRFSAERPKGSFSTLEIQRTEQGDSAMYLCASSSTNRHDSYYGYTFGSGTRLTVV.

The rearrangement joins TRBV11-2 to TRBJ2-3; D remains unclear. Between the trimmed V and J ends, which lost 5 bases and 5 bases, there was a span of 2 bases. The CDR3 sequence is 10 residues long. Per germline, CDR1 SGHAT and CDR2 FQNNGV. CDR3 DNA sequence: TGTGCCAGCAGCGAAGATACGCAGTATTTT. The encoded protein is CASSEDTQYF.

The V call is TRBV19, the J call TRBJ2-3; D not certain. V lost 5 bases and J lost 8, with 20 bases in between. The CDR3 spans 15 residues. The germline V gene has CDR1 LNHDA and CDR2 SQIVND (reference sequence). The DNA for the CDR3 is TGTGCCAGTAGTCCCCCCCTAGAGCTCAGTGCTACGCAGTATTTT. Its translation is CASSPPLELSATQYF.

The chain uses TRBV6-2 or TRBV6-3 and TRBJ2-7, with D possibly TRBD2 on 6 matching bases. This CDR3 has 16 amino acids. Looked up from germline, CDR1 is MNHEY and CDR2 is SVGEGT. Trimming pared 0 bases from V and 3 bases from J, leaving 15 bases between. CDR3 sequence reads: CASSYSMGGMYYEQYF. The CDR3 nucleotides read TGTGCCAGCAGTTACTCGATGGGGGGAATGTACTACGAGCAGTACTTC.

The chain has TRBV6-5 and TRBJ1-2; maybe TRBD1 (5 bases). Trimming stripped 10 bases from V and 8 bases from J, with 17 bases between. There are 12 residues in the CDR3. Looked up from germline, CDR1 is MNHEY and CDR2 is SVGAGI. The chain's CDR3 is CATSPGGFGYTF. CDR3 in DNA: TGTGCCACAAGCCCGGGGGGATTCGGCTACACCTTC.

The genes are TRBV12-3 or TRBV12-4 and TRBJ2-1, with TRBD1 matching over 7 bases. V lost 1 base and J lost 5; bases outside the gene matches: 8. The CDR3 contains 16 residues. The CDR3 spells CASSLGSGQRNNEQFF. The CDR3 nucleotides are TGTGCCAGCAGTTTAGGGTCGGGACAGAGAAACAATGAGCAGTTCTTC.

The genes are TRBV4-3 and TRBJ1-5; D might be TRBD1 (5 bases). The CDR3 length is 13 residues. Per the germline V gene, CDR1 is LGHNA and CDR2 is YSLEER. Trimming stripped 0 bases from V and 8 bases from J, with 8 bases between. CDR3 sequence: CASSQDRGEPQHF. CDR3 sequence (DNA): TGCGCCAGCAGCCAAGATAGGGGTGAGCCCCAGCATTTT.

The chain uses TRBV28 and TRBJ2-1, with TRBD2 as a possible D gene (5 bases). CDR1 and CDR2 (germline): MDHEN, SYDVKM. Trimming took 6 bases from V and 7 from J, leaving 13 bases between them. The CDR3 is made up of 13 amino acids. Here the CDR3 DNA reads TGTGCCAGCAGCCCCCAGGAGGATAATGAGCAGTTCTTC. Its protein product is CASSPQEDNEQFF.

CDR3 sequence (DNA): TGCAGTGCGGGAGGACTAGCGGGGTTCGACGAGCAGTACTTC. Translating gives CSAGGLAGFDEQYF. The chain links TRBV20-1 to TRBJ2-7; 12 bases are shared with TRBD2. The germline gives CDR1 DFQATT, CDR2 SNEGSKA (reference sequence). The CDR3 is made up of 14 amino acids. Trimming at V came to 6 bases and at J to 5 bases, leaving 8 bases not matched to a gene.

The chain links TRBV4-3 to TRBJ1-4; possibly TRBD1 for D (5 bases). Trimming left V 3 bases short and J 7 bases short, with 15 bases between. This CDR3 has 15 amino acids. Germline CDR1 and CDR2: LGHNA and YSLEER. The CDR3, as DNA: TGCGCCAGCAGCCAGAACGTGGGGGTGCGTGAAAAACTGTTTTTT. This gives the protein CASSQNVGVREKLFF.

The V gene is TRBV29-1, the J gene TRBJ2-3; TRBD2 might be the D (6 bases). Germline CDR1 and CDR2: SQVTM and ANQGSEA. The CDR3 consists of 13 residues. V lost 7 bases, J lost 2 bases, and 13 bases lay in between. The CDR3 protein is CSADGGNTDTQYF. In DNA form, the CDR3 reads TGCAGCGCTGACGGCGGGAACACAGATACGCAGTATTTT.

The rearrangement links TRBV14 to TRBJ1-2; 7 bases map to TRBD1. From germline, CDR1 is SGHDN and CDR2 FVKESK. The CDR3 contains 15 residues. Trimming at V came to 2 bases and at J to 3 bases, leaving 6 bases not matched to a gene. CDR3 coding DNA: TGTGCCAGCAGCCAAACCACAGGGGACTACTATGGCTACACCTTC. Protein product: CASSQTTGDYYGYTF.

The chain joins TRBV20-1 to TRBJ2-1; 11 nucleotides agree with TRBD2. Looked up from germline, CDR1 is DFQATT and CDR2 is SNEGSKA (reference sequence). The CDR3 runs 15 residues. V was pared by 7 bases and J by 9 bases, with 14 bases of the junction left unmatched. The CDR3 coding sequence is TGCAGTGTCCCCGTCACTAGCGGGAGATTTAGTGAGCAGTTCTTC. Its translation: CSVPVTSGRFSEQFF.